These 9 T cell receptor beta chains came from one sample sequenced in a study of cytomegalovirus exposure and HLA in healthy donors. Researchers ran the PCR with 60 Vbeta and 13 Jbeta primers. TCRdb's copy holds only in-frame clones and misses some; the assay was immunoSEQ multiplex PCR. The repertoire holds 65,000 to 90,000 clones, 86% seen once, with approximately 1.9% in the top ten. Sample: PBMCs. The receptors were gathered from a woman aged 30 to 39 in good health and CMV-seronegative.

Concerning this clone itself: At one boundary the junction diverges from the germline segment, which might be a read error. DNA of the CDR3: TGTGCTAGCAGCTCTAGCGGGAGTCCTTTAGACGAGCAGTACTTC. The encoded protein is CASSSSGSPLDEQYF. The chain carries TRBV7-7 and TRBJ2-7, with TRBD2 identical over 10 bases. This CDR3 comprises 15 residues. CDR1 and CDR2 (germline): SSHAT, FNYEAQ (reference sequence). Drawing the rest from reference TRBV7-7 and TRBJ2-7, the complete variable domain is GAGVSQSPRYKVTKRGQDVTLRCDPISSHATLYWYQQALGQGPEFLTYFNYEAQPDKSGLPSDRFSAERPEGSISTLTIQRTEQRDSAMYRCASSSSGSPLDEQYFGPGTRLTVT.

In this sample, this clone turned up a few times. J is TRBJ2-3 and V is TRBV4-2; 7 nucleotides agree with TRBD2. The germline V gene has CDR1 LGHNA and CDR2 YNFKEQ. V was clipped by 0 bases and J by 2 bases; unmatched bases: 2. The CDR3 loop spans 15 amino acids. The CDR3 DNA sequence: TGTGCCAGCAGCCAAGAGGAGCGGGACACAGATACGCAGTATTTT. Amino acid sequence: CASSQEERDTDTQYF.

This chain uses TRBV19 with TRBJ1-1; TRBD1 matches 7 bases. The CDR3 has 16 residues. The V gene end was trimmed by 4 bases and the J gene end by 3 bases; junction bases not matched to a gene: 11. Germline V gene lookup returns CDR1 LNHDA and CDR2 SQIVND (reference sequence). CDR3 DNA sequence: TGTGCCAGTAGTAGCCCTGGACAGGTTAGACACACTGAAGCTTTCTTT. This encodes CASSSPGQVRHTEAFF.

The chain links TRBV30 to TRBJ1-6; a possible D gene is TRBD1 (5 bases). This CDR3 has 16 amino acids. Trimming took 2 bases from V and 7 from J, leaving 18 bases between them. In germline, CDR1 is GTSNPN, CDR2 SVGIG (reference sequence). The CDR3 protein is CAWSPGAGSSNSPLHF. The CDR3 DNA reads as TGTGCCTGGAGTCCTGGGGCAGGGTCAAGCAATTCACCCCTCCACTTT.

This clone appeared once. The J gene is TRBJ2-1, the V gene TRBV5-1, with TRBD2 identical over 8 bases. The V and J ends lost 5 bases and 7 bases, in that order; junction bases with no gene match: 11. This CDR3 is 15 amino acids long. Per the germline V gene, CDR1 is SGHRS and CDR2 is YFSETQ. DNA for the CDR3: TGCGCCAGCAGAATCGGACTAGCCGAGCTTAATGAGCAGTTCTTC. It is translated as CASRIGLAELNEQFF.

In its sample, this clone was seen a few times. This chain connects TRBV2 to TRBJ2-7; 7 nucleotides line up with TRBD1. This CDR3 contains 16 residues. V shed 3 bases, J shed 6 bases, and the junction held 14 bases outside the gene matches. Per the germline V gene, CDR1 is SNHLY and CDR2 is FYNNEI. As DNA, the CDR3 is TGTGCCAGCAGTGAGCCCCCGACAGGGATAATTGGCGAGCAGTACTTC. This encodes CASSEPPTGIIGEQYF.

This chain links TRBV19 with TRBJ2-3; the match to TRBD2 covers 12 bases. The CDR3 covers 16 residues. Germline V CDR1 and CDR2: LNHDA, SQIVND (reference sequence). The V segment lost 2 bases and the J segment 5 bases; nucleotides outside the gene matches: 5. The CDR3 DNA reads TGTGCCAGTAGTATATCTAGCGGGAGGGCCAGAGATACGCAGTATTTT. This translates into CASSISSGRARDTQYF.

The chain links TRBV19 to TRBJ2-2; the D gene is possibly TRBD2 (6 bases). V was clipped by 6 bases and J by 7 bases, with 21 bases between them. The CDR3 is made up of 16 amino acids. Germline CDR1 reads LNHDA; CDR2 reads SQIVND (reference sequence). The CDR3 loop is CASRAGLAGEGGELFF. The CDR3 nucleotides read TGTGCCAGTAGGGCGGGGCTAGCCGGAGAGGGCGGGGAGCTGTTTTTT.

The chain links TRBV28 to TRBJ2-1; 8 bases agree with TRBD2. Germline V lookup: CDR1 MDHEN, CDR2 SYDVKM. The length of the CDR3 is 14 residues. V dropped 7 bases and J dropped 6; count of bases not matched to a gene: 8. The CDR3, as DNA: TGTGCCAGCACCCTCGGGGCGGGAGGCAATGAGCAGTTCTTC. Amino acids: CASTLGAGGNEQFF.